These 6 T cell receptor beta chains were sequenced from one sample in a study of cytomegalovirus exposure and HLA in healthy donors. Amplification used 60 Vbeta primers and 13 Jbeta primers. Data came from immunoSEQ multiplex PCR; TCRdb stores just in-frame clones and leaves some out. The sample lists around 220,000 clones, approximately 70% occurring once. Specimen: PBMCs. The receptors derive from a woman in her 30s in good health and CMV-seronegative.

The chain combines TRBV6-1 with TRBJ2-5; D perhaps matches TRBD2 (7 bases). Germline lookup yields CDR1 MNHNS and CDR2 SASEGT. The V end lost 7 bases, the J end lost 4 bases, and 16 bases lay between the germline ends. CDR3 length equals 14 residues. The CDR3, as DNA: TGTGCCAGCACCGGCGGGGGCTGGGGAGAGACCCAGTACTTC. It yields the protein CASTGGGWGETQYF.

V is TRBV27 and J is TRBJ2-7; 8 nucleotides agree with TRBD1. The CDR3 totals 13 residues. Trimming removed 7 bases from V and 2 bases from J; junction bases left unmatched: 4. From germline, CDR1 is MNHEY and CDR2 SMNVEV (reference sequence). Here the CDR3 DNA reads TGTGCCAGCACGGGACAGGACCCCTACGAGCAGTACTTC. Its protein product is CASTGQDPYEQYF.

This clone was observed a single time. The gene calls are TRBV7-3 and TRBJ2-2; 8 bases align to TRBD2. The CDR3 is made up of 17 amino acids. V gave up 2 bases and J gave up 5 bases; unmatched junction bases: 10. Germline V CDR1 and CDR2: SGHTA, FQGTGA. For the CDR3, the DNA is TGTGCCAGCAGCTTACATTCCGGACTAGCAACGACCGGGGAGCTGTTTTTT. It translates to CASSLHSGLATTGELFF.

Of note for this clone: At one end, the junction sequence differs from germline, possibly due to a read error. This chain links TRBV7-9 with TRBJ1-2; 9 bases agree with TRBD1. Per germline, CDR1 SEHNR and CDR2 FQNEAQ (reference sequence). The CDR3 contains 14 residues. CDR3 in DNA: TGTTCCAGCAGCCCGGGACAGGGTTTGGGAGGCTACACCTTC. It is translated as CSSSPGQGLGGYTF.

J is TRBJ2-1 and V is TRBV6-1; D is unclear. Germline V gene sequence: CDR1 MNHNS, CDR2 SASEGT. Trimming stripped 4 bases from V and 4 bases from J, with 2 bases between. This CDR3 is built from 11 residues. The CDR3 is CASSAYNEQFF. Written as DNA, the CDR3 is TGTGCCAGCAGTGCGTACAATGAGCAGTTCTTC.

The rearrangement uses TRBV27 and TRBJ2-2; 7 bases fit TRBD1. The length of the CDR3 is 17 residues. V gave up 6 bases and J gave up 4 bases; unmatched junction bases: 14. The germline gives CDR1 MNHEY, CDR2 SMNVEV (reference sequence). The CDR3 DNA is TGTGCCAGCAGATCAATTATTCGGACAGGCGTCACCGGGGAGCTGTTTTTT. Its protein product is CASRSIIRTGVTGELFF.